The source of this T cell receptor beta chain is a study of regulatory T cells in long-lasting Graves disease. Study-level results: Favoring TRBV28, TRBJ1-2 and TRBJ2-5 was a feature seen in persistent disease.

Building the TCR beta libraries relied on iRepertoire HTBI primers, and CDR3 regions underwent Arm-PCR. Each CDR3 protein is one row after TCRdb ran MiXCR on the multiplex PCR reads. Among 450,000 to 500,000 distinct CDR3 sequences listed, under 20% were seen once. Time point meaning: newly diagnosed GD, antithyroid drugs for less than 3 months. PBMCs were the source of the RNA used for TCR sequencing. This clonotype was seen more than once but under ten times. Its antigen is not known. Germline CDR1 WSHSY, CDR2 SAAADI. This CDR3 comprises 15 residues. V lost 6 bases and J lost 10, with 24 bases in between. Another study also made use of these data, one on T cells in Graves' hyperthyroidism and ophthalmopathy. That paper notes: Stable hyperthyroidism: no ophthalmopathy progression over 18 months of follow-up. HTBI primers were employed in a first-round RT-PCR of the TCR CDR3.

The sample was peripheral blood mononuclear cells (PBMCs), taken at new diagnosis, from a patient treated with antithyroid drugs. The receptor was isolated from a man aged 40-49 years with Graves disease. The rearrangement joins TRBV10-2 to TRBJ1-1; TRBD1 is a possible D gene (6 bases). CDR3 residues: CASSQRGSLSGTAFF. CDR3 DNA: TGCGCCAGCAGCCAAAGGGGGTCGCTCTCCGGTACAGCTTTCTTT.